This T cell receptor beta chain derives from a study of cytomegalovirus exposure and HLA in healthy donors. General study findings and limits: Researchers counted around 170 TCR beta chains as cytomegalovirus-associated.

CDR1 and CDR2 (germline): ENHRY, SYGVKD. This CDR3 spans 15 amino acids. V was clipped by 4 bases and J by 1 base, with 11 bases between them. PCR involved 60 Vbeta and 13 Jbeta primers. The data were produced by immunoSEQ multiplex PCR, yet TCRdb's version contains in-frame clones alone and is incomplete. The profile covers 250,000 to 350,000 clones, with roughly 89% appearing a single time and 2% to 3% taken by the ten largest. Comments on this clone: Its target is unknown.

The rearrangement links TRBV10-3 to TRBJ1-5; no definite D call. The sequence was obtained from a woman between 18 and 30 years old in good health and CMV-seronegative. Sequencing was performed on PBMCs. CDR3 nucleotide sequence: TGTGCCATCAGTGGTGGAGATGGGAGCAATCAGCCCCAGCATTTT. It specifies CAISGGDGSNQPQHF.